This T cell receptor beta chain derives from a study of blood T cell repertoires in COVID-19. Study-wide context: Researchers got acute and convalescent COVID-19 samples from the United States, Italy and Spain.

In the authors' workflow: Cell counts per sample came from amplifying reference gene primers. Clones were read by immunoSEQ multiplex PCR, and TCRdb kept only the in-frame ones, dropping some. V, J and clone size are those of that table, while D and trimming were read from the DNA. This sample has more than 95,000 clones; about 90% occur once, and the top ten carry about 15%. Trimming left V 4 bases short and J 8 bases short, with 12 bases between. The CDR3 covers 12 residues. Germline CDR1 is GTSNPN and CDR2 is SVGIG (reference sequence). Sample: peripheral blood. V and J are TRBV30 and TRBJ2-1, with D perhaps TRBD2 (5 bases). The TCR sequence derives from a man in his forties or fifties with acute or convalescent COVID-19. As DNA, the CDR3 is TGTGCCTGGACCATGCGGGCTTATGAGCAGTTCTTC. Translating it yields CAWTMRAYEQFF.